This TCR beta chain was found in a study of CD8 T cells in ankylosing spondylitis (dated by TCRdb to the late 2010s). With respect to the entire study: T cell receptor beta repertoires were profiled in healthy donors and ankylosing spondylitis patients so that disease-linked TCR variants could be found. In total, the full study cohort was made up of over a hundred healthy donors and approximately 27 ankylosing spondylitis patients. Peripheral blood was sampled, and synovial fluid was additionally collected from ankylosing spondylitis patients.

Note on this clonotype: It lacks a known antigen. It has no much larger one-base neighbor in the sample; base qualities were not kept.

The sequencing machine was an Illumina HiSeq 2500. Quantitative 5'-RACE with molecular barcodes was used to prepare TCR beta libraries. As for the original processing: To identify disease-linked TCR variants, a new computational method was used, one built on a probabilistic model of VDJ rearrangement. TCRdb's own reprocessing of the public reads used fastp at Q25 and MiXCR and kept productive beta chains. Each CDR3 protein gets just one entry, which takes the most common genes and DNA from the rows behind it. Clone size and V and J calls follow TCRdb, not the original study. The sample includes 250,000 to 350,000 distinct CDR3 sequences, with 20% observed a single time. The ten largest clonotypes hold roughly 8.3% of the sample. The paper as a whole reports these results and caveats: Blood from ankylosing spondylitis patients appeared to be characterized by a TCR beta motif composed of about eight highly homologous amino acid variants. According to the report, matched synovial fluid samples from ankylosing spondylitis patients were significantly enriched for the disease-linked clones. Some TCR beta motif variants had previously been reported in synovial fluid and blood of reactive arthritis patients, which suggested common disease-initiation mechanisms. In peripheral blood, the disease-linked clones were found at relatively low frequencies and had a CD8+ phenotype.

The TCR sequence derives from a male donor with ankylosing spondylitis or in good health (not recorded which). Source material: blood, either unsorted or a sorted T cell fraction (not recorded which).

The encoded CDR3 is CASSLFREEDTQYF. The bases are TGCGCCAGCAGCTTGTTTAGAGAGGAGGATACGCAGTATTTT. In this chain, TRBV5-1 is recombined with TRBJ2-3; the D gene lacks a confident call. Including the terminal cysteine and phenylalanine, the CDR3 comprises 14 residues. Only the CDR3 region is kept as DNA, spanning 42 bases read in frame from base 1. The germline V gene sets CDR1 to SGHRS and CDR2 to YFSETQ. V lost 1 base and J lost 6 bases; the stretch between them is 12 bases long.